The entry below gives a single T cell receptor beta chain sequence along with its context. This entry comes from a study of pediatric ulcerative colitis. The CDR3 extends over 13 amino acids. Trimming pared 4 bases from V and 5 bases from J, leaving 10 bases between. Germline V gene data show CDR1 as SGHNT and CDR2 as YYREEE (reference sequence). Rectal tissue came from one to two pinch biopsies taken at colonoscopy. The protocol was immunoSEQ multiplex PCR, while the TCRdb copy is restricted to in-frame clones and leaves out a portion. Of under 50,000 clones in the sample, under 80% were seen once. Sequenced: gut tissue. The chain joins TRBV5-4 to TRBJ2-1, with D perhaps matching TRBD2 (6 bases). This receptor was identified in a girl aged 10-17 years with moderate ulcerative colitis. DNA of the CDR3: TGTGCCAGCAGCCATGGCGGGAACAATGAGCAGTTCTTC. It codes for CASSHGGNNEQFF.